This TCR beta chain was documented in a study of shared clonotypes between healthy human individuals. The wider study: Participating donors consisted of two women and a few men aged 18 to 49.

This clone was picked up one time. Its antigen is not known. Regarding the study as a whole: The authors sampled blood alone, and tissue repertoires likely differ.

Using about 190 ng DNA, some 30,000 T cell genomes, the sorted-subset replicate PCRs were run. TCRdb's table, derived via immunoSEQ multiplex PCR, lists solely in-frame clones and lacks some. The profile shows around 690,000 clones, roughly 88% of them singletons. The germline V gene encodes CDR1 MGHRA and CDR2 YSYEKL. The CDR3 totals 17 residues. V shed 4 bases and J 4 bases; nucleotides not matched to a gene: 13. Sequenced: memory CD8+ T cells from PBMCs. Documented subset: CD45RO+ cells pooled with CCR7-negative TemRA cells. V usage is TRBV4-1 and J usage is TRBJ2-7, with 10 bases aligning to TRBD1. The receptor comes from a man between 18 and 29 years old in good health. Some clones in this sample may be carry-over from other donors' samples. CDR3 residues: CASSPWKRQGAAYEQYF. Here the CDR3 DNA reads TGCGCCAGCAGCCCTTGGAAGCGACAGGGGGCGGCGTACGAGCAGTACTTC.